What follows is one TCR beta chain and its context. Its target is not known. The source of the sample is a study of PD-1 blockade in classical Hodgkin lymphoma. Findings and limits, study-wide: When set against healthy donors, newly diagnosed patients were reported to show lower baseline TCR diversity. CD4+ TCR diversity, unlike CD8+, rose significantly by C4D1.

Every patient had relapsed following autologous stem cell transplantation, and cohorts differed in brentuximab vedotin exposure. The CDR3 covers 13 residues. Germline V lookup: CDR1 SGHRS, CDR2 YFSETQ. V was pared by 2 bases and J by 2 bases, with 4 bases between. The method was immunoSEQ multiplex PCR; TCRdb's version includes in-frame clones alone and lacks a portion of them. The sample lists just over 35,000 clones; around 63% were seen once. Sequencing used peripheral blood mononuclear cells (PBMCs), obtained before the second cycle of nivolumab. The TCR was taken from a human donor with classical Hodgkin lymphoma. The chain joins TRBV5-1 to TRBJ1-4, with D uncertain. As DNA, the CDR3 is TGCGCCAGCAGCTTAGGGACTAATGAAAAACTGTTTTTT. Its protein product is CASSLGTNEKLFF.